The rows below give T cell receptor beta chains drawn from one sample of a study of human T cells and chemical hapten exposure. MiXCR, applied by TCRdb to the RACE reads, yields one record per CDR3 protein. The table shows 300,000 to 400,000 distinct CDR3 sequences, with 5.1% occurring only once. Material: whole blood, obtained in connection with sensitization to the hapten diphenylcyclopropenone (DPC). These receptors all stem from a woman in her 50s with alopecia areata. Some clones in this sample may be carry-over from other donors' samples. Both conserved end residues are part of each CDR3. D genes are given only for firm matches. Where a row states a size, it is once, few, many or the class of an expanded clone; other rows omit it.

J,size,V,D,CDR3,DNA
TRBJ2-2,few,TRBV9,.,CASSSYLANTGELFF,TGTGCCAGCAGCTCTTACTTAGCGAACACCGGGGAGCTGTTTTTT
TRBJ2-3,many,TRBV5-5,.,CASSLSSFSVDTQYF,TGTGCCAGCAGCTTGAGTAGTTTTTCGGTCGATACGCAGTATTTT
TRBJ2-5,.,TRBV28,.,CASCQENQETQYF,TGTGCCAGCTGCCAGGAGAACCAAGAGACCCAGTACTTC
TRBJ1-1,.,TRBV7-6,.,CASSEGSGEAFF,TGTGCCAGCAGCGAGGGGTCAGGTGAAGCTTTCTTT
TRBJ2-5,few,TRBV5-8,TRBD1,CASSRPRTGGQETQYF,TGTGCCAGCAGCCGACCGAGGACAGGGGGTCAAGAGACCCAGTACTTC
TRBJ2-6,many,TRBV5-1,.,CASSTGRTSGANVLTF,TGCGCCAGCAGCACGGGACGGACCTCTGGGGCCAACGTCCTGACTTTC
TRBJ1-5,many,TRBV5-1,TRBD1,CASSLESVDRGQPQHF,TGCGCCAGCAGCTTGGAGTCCGTGGACAGGGGTCAGCCCCAGCATTTT
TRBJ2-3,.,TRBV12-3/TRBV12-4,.,CVSSPQRTSTDTQYF,TGTGTCAGCAGCCCCCAGAGGACTAGCACAGATACGCAGTATTTT
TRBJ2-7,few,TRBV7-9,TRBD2,CASSLAGGLAGVSYEQYF,TGTGCCAGCAGCTTAGCGGGAGGACTAGCGGGGGTCTCCTACGAGCAGTACTTC
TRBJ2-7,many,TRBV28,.,CASLEGPPYEQYF,TGTGCCAGCCTCGAGGGGCCGCCCTACGAGCAGTACTTC
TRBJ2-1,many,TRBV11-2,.,CASSLAERQFF,TGTGCCAGCAGCTTAGCGGAGCGGCAGTTCTTC
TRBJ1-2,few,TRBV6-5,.,CASSYGQIPNYGYTF,TGTGCCAGCAGTTACGGCCAGATTCCTAACTATGGCTACACCTTC
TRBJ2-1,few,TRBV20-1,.,CSASPPGGFYNEQFF,TGCAGTGCTAGCCCTCCCGGGGGCTTCTACAATGAGCAGTTCTTC
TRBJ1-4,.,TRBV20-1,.,CSARPGDEKLFF,TGCAGTGCTAGACCAGGGGATGAAAAACTGTTTTTT
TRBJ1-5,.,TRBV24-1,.,CATRAPRGGLWPQHF,TGTGCCACCAGAGCCCCCCGAGGGGGGCTTTGGCCCCAGCATTTT
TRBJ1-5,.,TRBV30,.,CAWSPPGQISNQPQHF,TGTGCCTGGAGTCCCCCTGGGCAGATTAGCAATCAGCCCCAGCATTTT
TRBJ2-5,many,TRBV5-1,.,CASSVGIGGETQYF,TGCGCCAGCAGCGTCGGAATCGGGGGAGAGACCCAGTACTTC
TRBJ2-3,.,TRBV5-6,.,CASSKDSSQYF,TGTGCCAGCAGCAAGGACAGTTCGCAGTATTTT
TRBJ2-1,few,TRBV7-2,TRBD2,CASSFSGRVYEQFF,TGTGCCAGCAGCTTTAGCGGGAGGGTGTATGAGCAGTTCTTC
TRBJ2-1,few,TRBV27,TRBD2,CASSLNAGDNNEQFF,TGTGCCAGCAGTTTAAACGCGGGAGATAACAATGAGCAGTTCTTC
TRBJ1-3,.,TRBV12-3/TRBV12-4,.,CASRDNSGNTIYF,TGTGCCAGCAGGGACAACTCTGGAAACACCATATATTTT